The 27 T cell receptor beta chains reported below all come from one sample, sequenced in a study of CD8+CD57+ T cells in acquired aplastic anemia. TCR beta VDJ and CDR3 were profiled, and genomic DNA was the template. From the reads, TCRdb called clonotypes with MiXCR, one entry per CDR3 protein. Counted here are 95,000 to 120,000 distinct CDR3 sequences, 40% to 60% occurring once; the ten biggest clones make up roughly 30%. Material: sorted CD4+, CD8+, or CD8+CD57+ T cells (not recorded which) from PBMCs. These receptors originate from a human donor in good health, serving as a control.

V is TRBV5-1 and J is TRBJ2-5, with D possibly matching TRBD2 (5 bases). CDR1 and CDR2 (germline): SGHRS, YFSETQ. There are 13 residues in the CDR3. Trimming took 1 base from V and 2 from J, leaving 6 bases between them. The CDR3 here is CASSLRLQETQYF. The DNA for the CDR3 is TGCGCCAGCAGCTTGCGACTACAAGAGACCCAGTACTTC.

A word on this clonotype: A much larger clone sits a single nucleotide away, making a read error possible. The gene calls are TRBV6-2 or TRBV6-3 and TRBJ2-3; D not certain. Germline loops: CDR1 MNHEY, CDR2 SVGEGT. This CDR3 has 15 residues. Between the trimmed V and J ends, which lost 6 bases and 3 bases, there was a span of 16 bases. The CDR3 nucleotides read TGTGCCAGCAGGTACCCCGAGGTCGGTACAGATACGCAGTATTTT. Protein: CASRYPEVGTDTQYF.

This clonotype has a count of ten or more. V usage is TRBV4-2 and J usage is TRBJ1-2; TRBD1 is a possible D gene (5 bases). Trimming stripped 0 bases from V and 4 bases from J, with 9 bases between. Germline loops: CDR1 LGHNA, CDR2 YNFKEQ. The CDR3 contains 14 residues. This CDR3 is CASSQELDIYGYTF. CDR3 DNA sequence: TGTGCCAGCAGCCAAGAACTGGACATCTATGGCTACACCTTC.

In nucleotides, the CDR3 is TGTGCCAGCAGTGCGCAGGCATCCAGTGGCTACACCTTC. It encodes CASSAQASSGYTF. V usage is TRBV2 and J usage is TRBJ1-2; D remains ambiguous. Germline V gene sequence: CDR1 SNHLY, CDR2 FYNNEI. Trimming left V 4 bases short and J 7 bases short, with 13 bases between. The CDR3 extends over 13 amino acids.

This clonotype came up many times. The chain uses TRBV6-2 or TRBV6-3 and TRBJ1-2, with D uncertain. The CDR3 spans 12 residues. Germline V gene lookup returns CDR1 MNHEY and CDR2 SVGEGT. Trimming pared 6 bases from V and 8 bases from J, leaving 13 bases between. The CDR3 region is CASRADPWGYTF. The CDR3 coding sequence is TGTGCCAGCAGGGCGGACCCCTGGGGCTACACCTTC.

The chain has TRBV6-5 and TRBJ2-2; D not certain. V lost 2 bases to trimming and J lost 3 bases, with 7 bases between them. Germline CDR1 is MNHEY and CDR2 is SVGAGI. The CDR3 is made up of 14 amino acids. CDR3 coding DNA: TGTGCCAGCAGTTACGAGGATTACACCGGGGAGCTGTTTTTT. Protein sequence: CASSYEDYTGELFF.

This clonotype was detected ten times or more. The chain combines TRBV10-1 with TRBJ1-3; D not certain. Trimming removed 3 bases from V and 0 bases from J, with 3 bases in between. CDR3 length equals 13 residues. Germline CDR1 reads WNHNN; CDR2 reads SYGVQD (reference sequence). CDR3 nucleotides: TGCGCCAGCAGTGACCGCTCTGGAAACACCATATATTTT. Translation gives CASSDRSGNTIYF.

This chain joins TRBV25-1 and TRBJ2-7; TRBD1 matches 8 bases. There are 13 residues in the CDR3. Germline CDR1 reads MGHDK; CDR2 reads SYGVNS. J was trimmed by 4 bases and V by 9 bases; bases with no gene match: 8. The CDR3 loop is CARRQGKGYEQYF. The CDR3 DNA is TGTGCCAGGAGACAGGGGAAAGGGTACGAGCAGTACTTC.

The table lists this clonotype with a count of one. The gene calls are TRBV2 and TRBJ2-7; TRBD1 is a possible D gene (6 bases). V lost 11 bases, J lost 2 bases, and 13 bases lay in between. This CDR3 region has 12 residues. Germline values: CDR1 SNHLY, CDR2 FYNNEI. The CDR3 region is CAGGQSTYEQYF. CDR3 nucleotides: TGTGCCGGCGGACAGTCTACCTACGAGCAGTACTTC.

As to this clonotype: With a much larger clone just one base away, this may be a read error. The rearrangement joins TRBV9 to TRBJ2-3; 10 bases are shared with TRBD2. CDR1 and CDR2 (germline): SGDLS, YYNGEE. The V segment lost 3 bases and the J segment 2 bases; nucleotides outside the gene matches: 6. The CDR3 is made up of 16 amino acids. The CDR3 DNA reads as TGTGCCAGCAGCGACCATAGCGGGGGGCCCACAGATACGCAGTATTTT. Translation gives CASSDHSGGPTDTQYF.

J is TRBJ1-2 and V is TRBV7-3; D perhaps matches TRBD1 (6 bases). Between the trimmed V and J ends, which lost 5 bases and 2 bases, there was a span of 9 bases. The CDR3 is 13 residues long. Looked up from germline, CDR1 is SGHTA and CDR2 is FQGTGA. The CDR3 region has the DNA TGTGCCAGCAGCCCTGACAGGAACTATGGCTACACCTTC. Translation gives CASSPDRNYGYTF.

The V call is TRBV4-1, the J call TRBJ1-1; D perhaps matches TRBD1 (6 bases). Germline CDR1 MGHRA, CDR2 YSYEKL. Trimming shortened V by 1 base and J by 1 base, and 10 bases separated the two germline ends. The CDR3 is 15 amino acids. CDR3 region: CASSQVGGTNTEAFF. The CDR3 DNA sequence: TGCGCCAGCAGCCAAGTAGGGGGGACGAACACTGAAGCTTTCTTT.

This rearrangement joins TRBV19 to TRBJ2-7; D is uncertain. Trimming took off 8 bases at V and 6 bases at J, with 17 bases between the two ends. The CDR3 spans 13 residues. CDR1 and CDR2 (germline): LNHDA, SQIVND (reference sequence). The CDR3 loop reads CASAPSVLREQYF. The CDR3 bases are TGTGCCAGTGCTCCATCCGTACTACGCGAGCAGTACTTC. Based on the CDR3 plus reference TRBV19 and TRBJ2-7, the full variable domain is DGGITQSPKYLFRKEGQNVTLSCEQNLNHDAMYWYRQDPGQGLRLIYYSQIVNDFQKGDIAEGYSVSREKKESFPLTVTSAQKNPTAFYLCASAPSVLREQYFGPGTRLTVT.

The chain is built from TRBV27 and TRBJ1-6; a possible D gene is TRBD1 (6 bases). This CDR3 has 17 amino acids. The ends were cut back, 4 bases at V and 1 base at J, with 14 bases in the middle. CDR1 and CDR2 (germline): MNHEY, SMNVEV (reference sequence). CDR3 sequence reads: CASSSEGGGSYNSPLHF. The CDR3 nucleotides are TGTGCCAGCAGTTCGGAGGGGGGGGGATCCTATAATTCACCCCTCCACTTT.

This clonotype occurred many times. The chain carries TRBV6-1 and TRBJ2-7; the D is unclear. There are 11 residues in the CDR3. V dropped 6 bases and J dropped 3 bases, with 6 bases sitting between them. The germline V gene has CDR1 MNHNS and CDR2 SASEGT. The CDR3 region has the DNA TGTGCCAGCAGAACCCTCTACGAGCAGTACTTC. Translating it yields CASRTLYEQYF.

V gene TRBV25-1 combines with J gene TRBJ2-7; D unclear. V lost 4 bases and J lost 0, with 16 bases in between. The germline V gene has CDR1 MGHDK and CDR2 SYGVNS. CDR3 size: 16 residues. The CDR3 protein is CASSARVRVNSYEQYF. The CDR3 DNA sequence: TGTGCCAGCAGTGCTAGAGTAAGGGTCAACTCCTACGAGCAGTACTTC.

The chain combines TRBV11-1 with TRBJ2-7, with 7 bases fitting TRBD2. Germline CDR1 and CDR2: SGHAT and FQDESV (reference sequence). This CDR3 spans 15 amino acids. With V trimmed by 5 bases and J by 3 bases, 10 bases remained unmatched. The CDR3 region is CASSLPWGGDYEQYF. The CDR3 coding sequence is TGTGCCAGCAGCCTTCCTTGGGGGGGGGACTACGAGCAGTACTTC.

The rearrangement links TRBV11-2 to TRBJ2-5, with TRBD2 matching over 9 bases. V dropped 3 bases and J dropped 5; count of bases not matched to a gene: 10. Germline values: CDR1 SGHAT, CDR2 FQNNGV. This CDR3 comprises 16 residues. CDR3 DNA sequence: TGTGCCAGCAGCTTGCGCGGGGGGGCGCTCGATGAGACCCAGTACTTC. The encoded protein is CASSLRGGALDETQYF.

This clonotype was recorded many times. The V call is TRBV10-3, the J call TRBJ2-1, with 7 bases matching TRBD2. V lost 11 bases, J lost 7 bases, and 11 bases stayed unmatched. This CDR3 comprises 13 residues. The germline V gene encodes CDR1 ENHRY and CDR2 SYGVKD. The CDR3 DNA sequence: TGTGCCTCGACTGCGGGAGAGAGGAATGAGCAGTTCTTC. Translation gives CASTAGERNEQFF.

This clonotype was picked up many times. CDR3 in amino acids: CASSYGGGVKSPLHF. CDR3 DNA sequence: TGTGCCAGCAGTTACGGGGGGGGAGTGAAATCACCCCTCCACTTT. The rearrangement links TRBV6-2 or TRBV6-3 to TRBJ1-6, with D perhaps TRBD1 (5 bases). In germline, CDR1 is MNHEY, CDR2 SVGEGT. This CDR3 has 15 amino acids. Trimming stripped 2 bases from V and 10 bases from J, with 15 bases between.

This chain connects TRBV19 to TRBJ1-2; 7 bases match TRBD1. Trimming at V came to 4 bases and at J to 0 bases, leaving 5 bases not matched to a gene. This CDR3 is 15 amino acids long. Germline lookup yields CDR1 LNHDA and CDR2 SQIVND (reference sequence). The chain's CDR3 is CASSNRTGSNYGYTF. The DNA for the CDR3 is TGTGCCAGTAGTAACCGGACAGGTTCTAACTATGGCTACACCTTC.

Concerning this clonotype: At one end, the junction sequence differs from germline, possibly due to a read error. The J gene is TRBJ1-1, the V gene TRBV6-2 or TRBV6-3; 9 bases fit TRBD1. The CDR3 is 16 residues long. Germline values: CDR1 MNHEY, CDR2 SVGEGT. CDR3 nucleotides: TGTGCCAGCAGCCGTCCCAACAGGGGGCAGAACACTGAAGCTTCCTTT. Translating gives CASSRPNRGQNTEASF.

The table lists this clonotype with many counts. The rearrangement links TRBV6-4 to TRBJ2-1; D is perhaps TRBD1 or TRBD2 (6 bases each). The CDR3 extends over 13 amino acids. V lost 4 bases and J 9 bases, leaving 13 bases between the germline ends. Germline CDR1 reads MRHNA; CDR2 reads SNTAGT. The chain's CDR3 is CASSVLQGGEQFF. The CDR3 nucleotides are TGTGCCAGCAGTGTCCTACAGGGAGGTGAGCAGTTCTTC.

This clonotype was recorded many times. The chain links TRBV6-5 to TRBJ1-1; tentative D call: TRBD1 (5 bases). This CDR3 comprises 14 residues. Germline V gene sequence: CDR1 MNHEY, CDR2 SVGAGI. V was clipped by 2 bases and J by 1 base, with 8 bases between them. CDR3 coding DNA: TGTGCCAGCAGTTACAGGGGACCGAACACTGAAGCTTTCTTT. Translation: CASSYRGPNTEAFF.

This clonotype was observed at least ten times. This chain's CDR3 is CASRQGYEQYF. In DNA form, the CDR3 reads TGTGCCAGCAGGCAGGGGTACGAGCAGTACTTC. The chain recombines TRBV12-3 or TRBV12-4 with TRBJ2-7; D is possibly TRBD1 (6 bases). The V and J ends lost 6 bases and 4 bases respectively, with 7 bases between them. CDR3 length: 11 amino acids.

About this clonotype itself: The junction departs from the called germline gene at one end, perhaps through a read error. This rearrangement joins TRBV25-1 to TRBJ2-7; D may be TRBD2 (7 bases). CDR3 size: 11 residues. The germline CDR1 and CDR2 sequences are MGHDK and SYGVNS. In DNA, the CDR3 is TGTGCCAGCAGTGGGGGGGGCGAGCAGCACTTC. Its protein is CASSGGGEQHF.

On this clonotype: One end of the junction varies from germline; a read error may be responsible. The chain has TRBV19 and TRBJ1-5; D is undetermined. From germline, CDR1 is LNHDA and CDR2 SQIVND (reference sequence). This CDR3 has 13 amino acids. This chain's CDR3 is CASSPQRNQPPHF. Written as DNA, the CDR3 is TGTGCCAGTAGCCCTCAGAGGAATCAGCCCCCGCATTTT.